The next 13 T cell receptor beta chains were all read from a single sample in a study of graft-versus-host responses after intestinal transplantation. The method was immunoSEQ multiplex PCR; TCRdb's version includes in-frame clones alone and lacks a portion of them. Found here are roughly 120,000 clones, 93% of them singletons; the top ten hold 0.4% to 0.65%. The antigens these receptors bind are not known. The material sequenced was unstimulated CD8+ T cells sorted from spleen or lymph node cells, taken before intestinal transplant. Receptors originate from a human donor who received an intestinal transplant.

This chain links TRBV6-1 with TRBJ2-7; 10 bases map to TRBD2. This CDR3 spans 16 amino acids. Germline values: CDR1 MNHNS, CDR2 SASEGT. V shed 2 bases and J 0 bases; nucleotides not matched to a gene: 4. CDR3 protein: CASSEFTSGASYEQYF. The CDR3 DNA sequence: TGTGCCAGCAGTGAATTCACTAGCGGGGCCTCCTACGAGCAGTACTTC.

V is TRBV10-3 and J is TRBJ2-2; D not certain. CDR1 and CDR2 (germline): ENHRY, SYGVKD. The CDR3 covers 12 residues. Trimming removed 4 bases from V and 6 bases from J, with 6 bases in between. The CDR3 protein is CAISVLAGELFF. CDR3 sequence (DNA): TGTGCCATCAGTGTCTTAGCCGGGGAGCTGTTTTTT.

The chain combines TRBV9 with TRBJ2-1; the D call may be TRBD1 or TRBD2 (5 bases each). CDR3 size: 16 residues. From germline, CDR1 is SGDLS and CDR2 YYNGEE. The V gene lost 0 bases and the J gene lost 2 bases, with 12 bases spanning the gap. This CDR3 is CASSVDGGGTYNEQFF. The CDR3 DNA reads TGTGCCAGCAGCGTAGATGGGGGTGGGACCTACAATGAGCAGTTCTTC.

The chain links TRBV14 to TRBJ2-2; 7 bases align to TRBD2. V trimming: 5 bases; J trimming: 5 bases; junction bases outside the gene matches: 8. The CDR3 length is 15 residues. The germline CDR1 and CDR2 sequences are SGHDN and FVKESK. Written as DNA, the CDR3 is TGTGCCAGCAGCTTCTCTAGCGGACGTACCGGGGAGCTGTTTTTT. Translation: CASSFSSGRTGELFF.

This clone was seen only once. The gene calls are TRBV28 and TRBJ2-1, with 12 bases aligning to TRBD2. The V and J ends lost 5 bases and 5 bases, in that order; junction bases with no gene match: 10. CDR1 is MDHEN and CDR2 is SYDVKM in the germline V gene. CDR3 length: 17 residues. CDR3 sequence reads: CASSRPPGLAGNNEQFF. In nucleotides, the CDR3 is TGTGCCAGCAGTCGACCACCCGGACTAGCGGGAAACAATGAGCAGTTCTTC.

This chain connects TRBV18 to TRBJ2-7; perhaps TRBD1 as D (6 bases). CDR3 length: 14 amino acids. CDR1 and CDR2 from the germline V gene are KGHSH and LQKENI. Trimming took off 6 bases at V and 2 bases at J, with 14 bases between the two ends. CDR3 region: CASSLKGGPYEQYF. In DNA, the CDR3 is TGTGCCAGCTCCCTAAAAGGGGGTCCCTACGAGCAGTACTTC.

The V and J genes are TRBV7-9 and TRBJ1-2, with D hard to call. Germline V gene sequence: CDR1 SEHNR, CDR2 FQNEAQ (reference sequence). The CDR3 is made up of 13 amino acids. Trimming took off 4 bases at V and 6 bases at J, with 12 bases between the two ends. CDR3: CASSYPLLDGYTF. In nucleotides, the CDR3 is TGTGCCAGCAGCTATCCCCTCCTGGATGGCTACACCTTC.

The V and J genes are TRBV5-6 and TRBJ2-1, with TRBD1 identical over 7 bases. After removal of 5 bases from V and 11 bases from J, the junction contained 7 bases not matched to a gene. The CDR3 contains 12 residues. Germline V gene data show CDR1 as SGHDT and CDR2 as YYEEEE. CDR3 nucleotides: TGTGCCAGCAGTCAGGGACAGCATCAGCAGTTCTTC. The encoded protein is CASSQGQHQQFF.

The V call is TRBV6-5, the J call TRBJ1-1; D is uncertain. Germline assignment: CDR1 MNHEY and CDR2 SVGAGI. With 7 bases removed from V and 5 bases from J, the gap between germline ends came to 17 bases. The CDR3 length is 14 residues. In DNA, the CDR3 is TGTGCCAGCAACCCGGGAGAGGTCGATACTGAAGCTTTCTTT. Protein product: CASNPGEVDTEAFF.

V usage is TRBV6-1 and J usage is TRBJ2-5, with D perhaps TRBD1 or TRBD2 (5 bases each). Trimming shortened V by 1 base and J by 4 bases, and 10 bases separated the two germline ends. CDR3 length equals 14 residues. The germline CDR1 and CDR2 sequences are MNHNS and SASEGT. This CDR3 is CASSEVGVPETQYF. CDR3 bases: TGTGCCAGCAGTGAAGTGGGGGTCCCAGAGACCCAGTACTTC.

V gene TRBV6-5 combines with J gene TRBJ2-1; D is possibly TRBD2 (6 bases). The CDR3 totals 16 residues. Germline CDR1 is MNHEY and CDR2 is SVGAGI. Trimming removed 0 bases from V and 0 bases from J, with 9 bases in between. The CDR3 DNA reads TGTGCCAGCAGTTACTCTGGGGGGAGCTCCTACAATGAGCAGTTCTTC. Residues: CASSYSGGSSYNEQFF.

The V and J genes are TRBV27 and TRBJ2-1, with D possibly TRBD2 on 7 matching bases. CDR3 size: 14 residues. Germline V lookup: CDR1 MNHEY, CDR2 SMNVEV (reference sequence). Trimming removed 3 bases at V and 8 bases at J, with 14 bases between. For the CDR3, the DNA is TGTGCCAGCAGTTTCTTGGGGGGGCGCGATGAGCAGTTCTTC. This encodes CASSFLGGRDEQFF.

The J gene is TRBJ1-5, the V gene TRBV2; the D gene is possibly TRBD1 (6 bases). V lost 4 bases and J lost 5, with 12 bases in between. CDR1 is SNHLY, CDR2 FYNNEI, per germline. The length of the CDR3 is 14 residues. CDR3 sequence: CASSGRGGHQPQHF. The DNA for the CDR3 is TGTGCCAGCAGTGGGAGAGGGGGACATCAGCCCCAGCATTTT.